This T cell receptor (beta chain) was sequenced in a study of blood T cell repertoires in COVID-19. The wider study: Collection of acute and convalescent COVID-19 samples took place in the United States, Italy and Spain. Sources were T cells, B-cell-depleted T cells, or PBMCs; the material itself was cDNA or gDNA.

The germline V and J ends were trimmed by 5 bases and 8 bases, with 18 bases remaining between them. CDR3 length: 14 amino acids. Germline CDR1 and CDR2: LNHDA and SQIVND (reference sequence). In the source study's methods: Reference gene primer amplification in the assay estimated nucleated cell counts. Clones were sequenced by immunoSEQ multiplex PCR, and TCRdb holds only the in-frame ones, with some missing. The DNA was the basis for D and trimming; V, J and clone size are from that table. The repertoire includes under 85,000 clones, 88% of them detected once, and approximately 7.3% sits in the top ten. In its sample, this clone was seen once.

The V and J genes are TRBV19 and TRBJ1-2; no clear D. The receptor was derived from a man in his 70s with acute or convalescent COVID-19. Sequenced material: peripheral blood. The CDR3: CASSFFVGPGGYTF. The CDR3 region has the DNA TGTGCCAGTAGTTTTTTTGTAGGTCCGGGAGGCTACACCTTC.